These 13 T cell receptor beta chains originate from one sample sequenced in a study of regulatory T cells in long-lasting Graves disease. Arm-PCR with iRepertoire HTBI primers amplified the CDR3 regions for these TCR beta libraries. Using its own MiXCR run on the multiplex PCR reads, TCRdb lists one record per CDR3 protein. The sample records about 440,000 distinct CDR3 sequences, over 15% being singletons. Time point here: newly diagnosed GD, antithyroid drugs for less than 3 months. PBMC RNA served as the TCR library source. These records were also assigned to another study, of T cells in Graves' hyperthyroidism and ophthalmopathy.

Here the sequenced sample was peripheral blood mononuclear cells (PBMCs), taken at new diagnosis, from a patient treated with antithyroid drugs. These receptors were taken from a woman aged 25 to 45 with Graves disease.

This clonotype was counted ten times or more. V gene TRBV20-1 combines with J gene TRBJ2-3; no clear D gene. The germline V gene encodes CDR1 DFQATT and CDR2 SNEGSKA (reference sequence). Trimming cost V 6 bases and J 2 bases, with 18 bases left between them. CDR3 size: 15 residues. The CDR3 DNA reads TGCAGTGCAGATGGCAACTTTGCCAACACAGATACGCAGTATTTT. As protein: CSADGNFANTDTQYF.

This clonotype has at least ten counts. The CDR3 sequence is CATRDNSYEQYF. CDR3 DNA: TGTGCCACCCGGGACAACTCCTACGAGCAGTACTTC. The V gene is TRBV28, the J gene TRBJ2-7; tentatively, D is TRBD1 (6 bases). The CDR3 is 12 amino acids. V lost 10 bases to trimming and J lost 0 bases, with 10 bases between them. CDR1 and CDR2 (germline): MDHEN, SYDVKM.

The chain joins TRBV20-1 to TRBJ2-5; tentatively, D is TRBD1 (5 bases). In germline, CDR1 is DFQATT, CDR2 SNEGSKA (reference sequence). V shed 3 bases and J shed 4 bases, with 6 bases lying between them. The CDR3 loop spans 11 amino acids. The CDR3 DNA sequence: TGCAGTGCTAGCAGGGCAGAGACCCAGTACTTC. Its protein is CSASRAETQYF.

In its sample, this clonotype was seen many times. J is TRBJ2-1 and V is TRBV11-2, with 7 positions matching TRBD2. This CDR3 has 19 residues. The V and J ends lost 1 base and 3 bases, in that order; junction bases with no gene match: 15. Per the germline V gene, CDR1 is SGHAT and CDR2 is FQNNGV. Here the CDR3 DNA reads TGTGCCAGCAGCTTAGCGGGGGTAACTAGCGCGACCATCTACAATGAGCAGTTCTTC. It encodes CASSLAGVTSATIYNEQFF.

This clonotype was observed many times. The chain recombines TRBV6-5 with TRBJ1-5, with D hard to call. The ends were cut back, 3 bases at V and 8 bases at J, with 14 bases in the middle. This CDR3 region has 14 residues. The V gene's germline CDR1 is MNHEY and CDR2 SVGAGI. CDR3 nucleotides: TGTGCCAGCAGTTATGGTACTTCGGGTGAGCCCCAGCATTTT. Its translation: CASSYGTSGEPQHF.

The sample holds a few counts of this clonotype. The chain carries TRBV3-1 and TRBJ1-1; D gene unclear. The CDR3 contains 14 residues. V lost 2 bases to trimming and J lost 1 base, with 8 bases between them. Looked up from germline, CDR1 is LGHDT and CDR2 is YNNKEL (reference sequence). The CDR3 nucleotides are TGTGCCAGCAGCCAACTCAATGCGAACACTGAAGCTTTCTTT. It encodes CASSQLNANTEAFF.

This clonotype came up a few times. The gene calls are TRBV7-9 and TRBJ2-5; weak D call: TRBD2 (5 bases). CDR3 length: 16 residues. V was shortened by 1 base and J by 7 bases, with 19 bases between the two germline ends. The germline V gene has CDR1 SEHNR and CDR2 FQNEAQ (reference sequence). CDR3 DNA: TGTGCCAGCAGCTTAGGGAGGAGGCCCTGGGCGGGGACCCAGTACTTC. Translated: CASSLGRRPWAGTQYF.

The chain has TRBV28 and TRBJ2-7; D gene unclear. The CDR3 spans 15 residues. V was shortened by 5 bases and J by 2 bases, with 16 bases between the two germline ends. Germline values: CDR1 MDHEN, CDR2 SYDVKM. Here the CDR3 DNA reads TGTGCCAGCAGTCCAGGAGATGGGGTCCCCTACGAGCAGTACTTC. Translating gives CASSPGDGVPYEQYF.

This rearrangement joins TRBV7-3 to TRBJ1-2; no definite D call. CDR3 length: 13 residues. Per germline, CDR1 SGHTA and CDR2 FQGTGA. V lost 5 bases to trimming and J lost 6 bases, with 13 bases between them. CDR3 sequence reads: CASSPSDGHGYTF. CDR3 DNA: TGTGCCAGCAGCCCCTCGGACGGGCATGGCTACACCTTC.

This clonotype appeared many times. The chain uses TRBV5-1 and TRBJ2-1; D remains unclear. The CDR3 spans 14 residues. The germline V gene encodes CDR1 SGHRS and CDR2 YFSETQ. The germline V and J ends were trimmed by 3 bases and 10 bases, with 17 bases remaining between them. CDR3 region: CASSSTLKKAEQFF. CDR3 sequence (DNA): TGCGCCAGCAGCTCAACACTTAAAAAAGCCGAGCAGTTCTTC.

J is TRBJ2-5 and V is TRBV20-1, with D possibly matching TRBD2 (5 bases). CDR1 and CDR2 (germline): DFQATT, SNEGSKA (reference sequence). Trimming shortened V by 0 bases and J by 3 bases, and 11 bases separated the two germline ends. The CDR3 totals 14 residues. The CDR3 sequence is CSARDRELKETQYF. The DNA of the CDR3 is TGCAGTGCTAGAGATCGGGAACTTAAAGAGACCCAGTACTTC.

Notes on this clonotype: This may arise from a read error, as a much more abundant clone is one base away. The chain has TRBV30 and TRBJ2-3; D might be TRBD2 (6 bases). V lost 0 bases, J lost 1 base, and 14 bases lay in between. The V gene's germline CDR1 is GTSNPN and CDR2 SVGIG (reference sequence). CDR3 length: 16 residues. The CDR3 region is CAWSVPPSVGTDTQYF. CDR3 in DNA: TGTGCCTGGAGTGTACCCCCTAGCGTCGGCACAGATACGCAGTATTTT.

V gene TRBV12-3 or TRBV12-4 combines with J gene TRBJ2-1; D remains ambiguous. The CDR3 is made up of 14 amino acids. Deletions cut 3 bases from V and 9 bases from J, with 15 bases between. The CDR3 reads CASSLTSPPGEQFF. CDR3 DNA sequence: TGTGCCAGCAGTTTGACATCGCCCCCTGGTGAGCAGTTCTTC.